This T cell receptor beta chain was captured by sequencing in a study of human T cells and chemical hapten exposure. At the level of the study: Alopecia universalis, totalis or areata was present in patients who were mostly female.

The trim removed 4 bases at V and 4 bases at J, leaving 5 bases unmatched. This CDR3 comprises 14 residues. Per germline, CDR1 SGHTA and CDR2 FQGNSA. Regarding time point: patch test 1, 2 weeks after DPC sensitization. Treatment of the sample: therapeutic diphenylcyclopropenone sensitization with weekly scalp DPC. Source study methods: Samples contained a median of around 89,000 TCRs, with a range of 23,224 to 690,600. MiXCR was run by TCRdb on the RACE reads, yielding one entry per CDR3 protein. The V and J calls were determined by TCRdb, not by the authors. There are roughly 98,000 distinct CDR3 sequences in the sample; roughly 12% occur only once, and roughly 2.1% lies in the top ten.

This clonotype originated in a woman aged 35 to 49 with alopecia areata. Some clones in this sample may be carry-over from other donors' samples. V and J are TRBV7-2 and TRBJ2-3, with 7 bases fitting TRBD2. Here the sequenced sample was whole blood, taken in connection with sensitization to the hapten diphenylcyclopropenone (DPC). In DNA, the CDR3 is TGTGCCAGCAGCTCCCGACTAGCAGCAGATACGCAGTATTTT. Amino acid sequence: CASSSRLAADTQYF.